The 10 T cell receptor beta chains below were found in one sample sequenced in a study of T cell responses to AZD1222 COVID-19 vaccine. TCRdb keeps only in-frame clones here, not all; method: immunoSEQ multiplex PCR. The sample has over 85,000 clones; 92% are singletons. The sample consisted of peripheral blood, taken on day 0 of AZD1222 vaccination. These receptors originate from an adult in good health.

With regard to this clone: The junction departs from the called germline gene at one end, perhaps through a read error. This chain connects TRBV6-6 to TRBJ2-2; D is unclear. Germline CDR1 MNHNY, CDR2 SVGAGI (reference sequence). The CDR3 sequence is 11 residues long. In DNA, the CDR3 is TGTGCCAGCAGCCACACGGGGGAGCTGTTTTTT. This codes for CASSHTGELFF.

The chain is built from TRBV12-5 and TRBJ2-1; TRBD1 matches at 12 bases. The V segment lost 6 bases and the J segment 8 bases; nucleotides outside the gene matches: 8. The CDR3 sequence is 15 residues long. Germline-derived CDR1 and CDR2 are LGHNT and FRNRAP. This CDR3 reads CASGERDRGLDEQFF. CDR3 sequence (DNA): TGTGCTAGTGGCGAACGGGACAGGGGGCTGGATGAGCAGTTCTTC.

This clone was seen only a few times. This chain joins TRBV15 and TRBJ2-7; D is perhaps TRBD1 (6 bases). Germline assignment: CDR1 LNHNV and CDR2 YYDKDF (reference sequence). The CDR3 is 13 residues long. The ends were cut back, 3 bases at V and 5 bases at J, with 11 bases in the middle. The CDR3 nucleotides read TGTGCCACCAGCAGGGAACAGGGCCACGAGCAGTACTTC. Its translation is CATSREQGHEQYF.

This sequence joins TRBV27 and TRBJ1-5, with D perhaps TRBD1 (5 bases). CDR1 is MNHEY, CDR2 SMNVEV, per germline (reference sequence). The length of the CDR3 is 17 residues. Trimming stripped 3 bases from V and 1 base from J, with 16 bases between. This chain's CDR3 is CASSFPGDRISNQPQHF. The CDR3 coding sequence is TGTGCCAGCAGTTTCCCTGGGGACCGCATAAGCAATCAGCCCCAGCATTTT.

V gene TRBV19 combines with J gene TRBJ1-6; 9 bases map to TRBD1. Looked up from germline, CDR1 is LNHDA and CDR2 is SQIVND (reference sequence). There are 15 residues in the CDR3. J lost 5 bases, V lost 9 bases, and 8 bases had no gene match. The CDR3 region is CASRNRGLDNSPLHF. The CDR3 DNA reads TGTGCCAGCAGAAACAGGGGGCTGGATAATTCACCCCTCCACTTT.

This clone is medium-sized within its sample. V usage is TRBV29-1 and J usage is TRBJ1-5; weak D call: TRBD1 (5 bases). The CDR3 length is 14 residues. V was cut by 5 bases and J by 1 base, with 12 bases left in between. Germline assignment: CDR1 SQVTM and CDR2 ANQGSEA. The CDR3 spells CSVPGTESNQPQHF. The CDR3 DNA reads as TGCAGCGTTCCCGGGACGGAGAGCAATCAGCCCCAGCATTTT. Together with reference TRBV29-1 and TRBJ1-5, the CDR3 gives the full variable domain: SAVISQKPSRDICQRGTSLTIQCQVDSQVTMMFWYRQQPGQSLTLIATANQGSEATYESGFVIDKFPISRPNLTFSTLTVSNMSPEDSSIYLCSVPGTESNQPQHFGDGTRLSIL.

This sequence joins TRBV27 and TRBJ2-7; the match to TRBD1 covers 7 bases. This CDR3 has 13 amino acids. CDR1 is MNHEY and CDR2 is SMNVEV in the germline V gene (reference sequence). The trim removed 3 bases at V and 3 bases at J, leaving 2 bases unmatched. CDR3 bases: TGTGCCAGCAGTTTTTCAGGGGGCTACGAGCAGTACTTC. Its translation is CASSFSGGYEQYF.

The rearrangement joins TRBV6-5 to TRBJ1-2; 10 nucleotides agree with TRBD1. This CDR3 region has 14 residues. With 6 bases clipped from V and 1 base from J, the junction kept 2 bases outside the gene matches. The germline gives CDR1 MNHEY, CDR2 SVGAGI. CDR3 in amino acids: CASRRTGGNYGYTF. DNA for the CDR3: TGTGCCAGCAGAAGGACAGGGGGTAACTATGGCTACACCTTC.

In this sample, this clone turned up a few times. The chain links TRBV7-8 to TRBJ2-5; 11 positions agree with TRBD2. Losses at the gene ends were 5 bases for V and 1 base for J; bases not matched to a gene: 3. Germline loops: CDR1 SGHVS, CDR2 FQNEAQ. This CDR3 region has 15 residues. CDR3 region: CASSPSGGIQETQYF. The DNA for the CDR3 is TGTGCCAGCAGCCCTAGCGGGGGGATCCAAGAGACCCAGTACTTC.

The CDR3 DNA follows: TGCGCCAGCAGCCAAGTCCTTGCGGGGGGTCACCAAGAGACCCAGTACTTC. Translating it yields CASSQVLAGGHQETQYF. This chain connects TRBV4-1 to TRBJ2-5; 8 nucleotides align to TRBD2. The CDR3 totals 17 residues. The germline V gene encodes CDR1 MGHRA and CDR2 YSYEKL. Unmatched junction bases numbered 7, after V lost 1 base and J lost 0 bases.